This is a list of T cell receptor beta chains from one sample in a study of control samples from healthy donors and cancer patients. TCRdb's copy holds only in-frame clones and misses some; the assay was immunoSEQ multiplex PCR. The table records around 250,000 clones, approximately 80% of them present only once. Material for sequencing was PBMCs. The receptors derive from an older woman with lung cancer. Each CDR3 is given with its conserved first and last residue. The order of the fields is clone size, J gene, V gene, D gene, CDR3 protein, CDR3 DNA. D genes are given only for firm matches. Clone size, where shown, is once, few, many, or a class for clones that have expanded.

>-|TRBJ1-5|TRBV6-5|-
CASSFSGSDQPQHF
TGTGCCAGCAGTTTCTCAGGGAGCGATCAGCCCCAGCATTTT
>-|TRBJ2-5|TRBV7-6|-
CASSLAAGAPETQYF
TGTGCCAGCAGCTTAGCTGCAGGGGCCCCAGAGACCCAGTACTTC
>-|TRBJ1-2|TRBV7-3|-
CASSLAGNYGYTF
TGTGCCAGCAGCTTAGCGGGGAACTATGGCTACACCTTC
>-|TRBJ1-5|TRBV19|-
CASSDLDSNQPQHF
TGTGCCAGTAGCGACCTCGATAGCAATCAGCCCCAGCATTTT
>-|TRBJ1-1|TRBV11-2|-
CASSLQQGNTEAFF
TGTGCCAGCAGCTTACAACAGGGGAACACTGAAGCTTTCTTT
>-|TRBJ1-3|TRBV5-1|TRBD1
CASSLGTGGAATGNTIYF
TGCGCCAGCAGCTTGGGGACAGGGGGCGCGGCAACTGGAAACACCATATATTTT
>-|TRBJ2-7|TRBV18|TRBD1
CASSRNTGELAEQYF
TGTGCCAGCTCACGGAACACAGGGGAACTGGCCGAGCAGTACTTC
>-|TRBJ1-1|TRBV19|-
CASNDQNTEAFF
TGTGCCAGTAACGACCAAAACACTGAAGCTTTCTTT
>-|TRBJ2-2|TRBV3-1/TRBV3-2|TRBD1
CASSLTGGTGELFF
TGTGCCAGCAGCCTCACAGGGGGCACCGGGGAGCTGTTTTTT
>-|TRBJ2-2|TRBV6-5|-
CASSRTPGAGELFF
TGTGCCAGCAGTCGGACTCCCGGCGCCGGGGAGCTGTTTTTT
>-|TRBJ2-1|TRBV28|TRBD2
CASSLGVSGRREQFF
TGTGCCAGCAGTTTAGGGGTTAGCGGGAGGCGTGAGCAGTTCTTC
>-|TRBJ1-1|TRBV10-3|TRBD1
CAISDRGFDGAFF
TGTGCCATCAGTGACAGGGGGTTTGACGGCGCTTTCTTT
>-|TRBJ1-4|TRBV2|-
CASSERQGGEKLFF
TGTGCCAGCAGTGAACGCCAGGGTGGGGAAAAACTGTTTTTT
>-|TRBJ1-1|TRBV7-9|-
CASSFDGNTEAFF
TGTGCCAGCAGCTTCGACGGGAACACTGAAGCTTTCTTT
>-|TRBJ2-1|TRBV3-1/TRBV3-2|-
CASSQFLANEQFF
TGTGCCAGCAGCCAATTTTTGGCAAATGAGCAGTTCTTC
>-|TRBJ2-7|TRBV3-1/TRBV3-2|TRBD2
CASSQFAGGGKGTTAEQYF
TGTGCCAGCAGCCAATTTGCGGGAGGGGGAAAAGGGACTACAGCCGAGCAGTACTTC
>-|TRBJ2-7|TRBV21-1|-
CASSNGPPGLPAEQYF
TGTGCCAGCAGCAACGGACCTCCGGGACTACCCGCCGAGCAGTACTTC
>-|TRBJ2-1|TRBV5-1|-
CASSLHLSSYNEQFF
TGCGCCAGCAGCTTGCATTTAAGCTCCTACAATGAGCAGTTCTTC
>-|TRBJ1-1|TRBV11-2|-
CASSFQGEAFF
TGTGCCAGCAGCTTTCAAGGGGAGGCTTTCTTT
>-|TRBJ2-1|TRBV11-3|TRBD1
CASSPGQGYNEQFF
TGTGCCAGCAGCCCGGGACAGGGTTACAATGAGCAGTTCTTC
>-|TRBJ2-3|TRBV5-8|-
CASSFGGDTQYF
TGTGCCAGCAGCTTTGGCGGAGATACGCAGTATTTT
>-|TRBJ1-1|TRBV12-3/TRBV12-4|-
CASSFFTGEAFF
TGTGCCAGCAGTTTCTTTACAGGTGAAGCTTTCTTT
>-|TRBJ2-2|TRBV4-1|-
CASSQEGPNTGELFF
TGCGCCAGCAGCCAAGAAGGACCAAACACCGGGGAGCTGTTTTTT
>-|TRBJ1-4|TRBV4-1|-
CASRRQETNEKLFF
TGCGCCAGCAGGAGACAGGAGACTAATGAAAAACTGTTTTTT
>few|TRBJ2-1|TRBV4-1|TRBD1
CASSQDPGQARRDNEQFF
TGCGCCAGCAGCCAAGACCCCGGACAGGCTCGACGGGACAATGAGCAGTTCTTC
>-|TRBJ2-1|TRBV11-2|-
CASSFNNEQFF
TGTGCCAGCAGCTTCAACAATGAGCAGTTCTTC
>-|TRBJ1-1|TRBV10-1|-
CASSENWYTEAFF
TGCGCCAGCAGTGAGAACTGGTACACTGAAGCTTTCTTT
>once|TRBJ2-7|TRBV5-5|TRBD2
CASSSLAGGSYGEQYF
TGTGCCAGCAGCTCTCTAGCGGGAGGGTCCTATGGCGAGCAGTACTTC
>many|TRBJ1-6|TRBV28|-
CATADRNSPLHF
TGTGCCACCGCAGATCGAAATTCACCCCTCCACTTT
>-|TRBJ1-2|TRBV12-3/TRBV12-4|-
CASSFGAPESYTF
TGTGCCAGCAGTTTCGGGGCACCGGAAAGCTACACCTTC
>-|TRBJ2-5|TRBV4-1|-
CASSQGQGETQYF
TGCGCCAGCAGCCAAGGGCAGGGTGAGACCCAGTACTTC
>-|TRBJ1-2|TRBV5-4|-
CASSLRDADIVYGYTF
TGTGCCAGCAGCTTAAGGGACGCCGATATTGTCTATGGCTACACCTTC
>-|TRBJ2-5|TRBV9|TRBD2
CASSVGALAGLETQYF
TGTGCCAGCAGCGTAGGAGCCCTAGCGGGGTTGGAGACCCAGTACTTC
>-|TRBJ2-1|TRBV9|TRBD2
CASSVNSGGSSYNEQFF
TGTGCCAGCAGCGTAAATAGCGGGGGGAGCTCCTACAATGAGCAGTTCTTC
>-|TRBJ2-7|TRBV11-2|TRBD2
CASSPLAGYSYEQYF
TGTGCCAGCAGCCCTTTAGCGGGCTACTCCTACGAGCAGTACTTC
>-|TRBJ1-2|TRBV4-1|-
CASSHPSERASGYTF
TGCGCCAGCAGCCACCCCTCGGAACGGGCGTCAGGCTACACCTTC
>-|TRBJ1-6|TRBV6-6|-
CASSSFVSPLHF
TGTGCCAGCAGTTCCTTTGTCTCACCCCTCCACTTT
>few|TRBJ1-2|TRBV5-1|TRBD1
CASSLEGARGDGYTF
TGCGCCAGCAGCTTGGAGGGGGCGAGAGGGGATGGCTACACCTTC
>-|TRBJ2-2|TRBV6-4|TRBD2
CASVAGTNTGELFF
TGTGCCAGCGTAGCGGGGACGAACACCGGGGAGCTGTTTTTT
>-|TRBJ1-5|TRBV5-6|TRBD1
CASSFYTGGAWQPQHF
TGTGCCAGCAGCTTTTATACAGGGGGCGCCTGGCAGCCCCAGCATTTT
>-|TRBJ2-1|TRBV6-1|-
CASSEGMGVSSYNEQFF
TGTGCCAGCAGTGAAGGAATGGGGGTTAGCTCCTACAATGAGCAGTTCTTC
>-|TRBJ2-3|TRBV6-5|TRBD2
CASGLAGADTQYF
TGTGCCAGCGGACTAGCGGGAGCAGATACGCAGTATTTT
>once|TRBJ2-7|TRBV28|TRBD1
CASSLLGDSEDYEQYF
TGTGCCAGCAGTTTACTTGGGGACAGCGAGGACTACGAGCAGTACTTC
>-|TRBJ2-7|TRBV3-1/TRBV3-2|TRBD1
CASSDGTGGYEQYF
TGTGCCAGCAGCGACGGGACAGGGGGCTACGAGCAGTACTTC
>-|TRBJ2-7|TRBV12-3/TRBV12-4|-
CASSSLLKDEQYF
TGTGCCAGCAGTTCCCTCCTTAAAGACGAGCAGTACTTC
>-|TRBJ2-7|TRBV3-1/TRBV3-2|-
CASSTSLPYEQYF
TGTGCCAGCAGCACGTCCCTCCCCTACGAGCAGTACTTC
>few|TRBJ1-2|TRBV5-1|TRBD1
CASRPSGGDYGYTF
TGCGCCAGCCGCCCCTCAGGGGGTGACTATGGCTACACCTTC
>-|TRBJ1-2|TRBV28|-
CASSDVGLNYGYTF
TGTGCCAGCAGTGACGTCGGATTAAACTATGGCTACACCTTC